Listed here is a single T cell receptor (beta chain). No antigen is known for it. This PCR relied on a set of 60 Vbeta primers and 13 Jbeta primers. Sequencing was performed with immunoSEQ multiplex PCR; in TCRdb, only in-frame clones are kept and a portion is missing. The repertoire consists of about 110,000 clones, with 50% to 70% occurring once and the leading ten covering around 3.9%. This entry belongs to a study of cytomegalovirus exposure and HLA in healthy donors. With 5 bases clipped from V and 2 bases from J, the junction kept 6 bases outside the gene matches. CDR3 size: 15 residues. Germline assignment: CDR1 KGHSH and CDR2 LQKENI. Study-wide results and limits: Despite most TCR sequences being rare, some public TCRs occurred in many donors.

The chain recombines TRBV18 with TRBJ1-2, with 9 nucleotides matching TRBD1. The TCR originated in a man under 40 in good health and CMV-seropositive. The sample was PBMCs. The CDR3 DNA sequence: TGTGCCAGCTCAGCGGACAGGGGAAGAAACTATGGCTACACCTTC. Its translation is CASSADRGRNYGYTF.